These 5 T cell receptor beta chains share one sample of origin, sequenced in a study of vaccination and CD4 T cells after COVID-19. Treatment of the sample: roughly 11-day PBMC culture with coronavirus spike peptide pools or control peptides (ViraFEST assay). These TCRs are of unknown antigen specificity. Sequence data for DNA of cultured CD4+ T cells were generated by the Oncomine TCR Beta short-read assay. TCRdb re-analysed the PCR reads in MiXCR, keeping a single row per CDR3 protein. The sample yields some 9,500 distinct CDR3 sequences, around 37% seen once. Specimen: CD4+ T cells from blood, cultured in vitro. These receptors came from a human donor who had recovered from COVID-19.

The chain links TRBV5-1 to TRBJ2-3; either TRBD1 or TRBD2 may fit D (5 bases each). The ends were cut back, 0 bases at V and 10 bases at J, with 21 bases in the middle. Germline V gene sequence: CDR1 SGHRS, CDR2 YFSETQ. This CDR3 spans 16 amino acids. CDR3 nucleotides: TGCGCCAGCAGCTTGGCCCTGGGGGACCCCTCCCCTCCGCAGTATTTT. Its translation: CASSLALGDPSPPQYF. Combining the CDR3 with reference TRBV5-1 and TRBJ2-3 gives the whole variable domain KAGVTQTPRYLIKTRGQQVTLSCSPISGHRSVSWYQQTPGQGLQFLFEYFSETQRNKGNFPGRFSGRQFSNSRSEMNVSTLELGDSALYLCASSLALGDPSPPQYFGPGTRLTVL.

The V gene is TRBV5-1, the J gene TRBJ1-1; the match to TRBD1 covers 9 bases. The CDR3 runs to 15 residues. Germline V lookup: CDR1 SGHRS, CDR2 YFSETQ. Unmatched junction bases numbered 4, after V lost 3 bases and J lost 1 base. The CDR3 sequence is CASSWLTGGNTEAFF. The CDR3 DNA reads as TGCGCCAGCAGCTGGTTGACAGGGGGGAACACTGAAGCTTTCTTT.

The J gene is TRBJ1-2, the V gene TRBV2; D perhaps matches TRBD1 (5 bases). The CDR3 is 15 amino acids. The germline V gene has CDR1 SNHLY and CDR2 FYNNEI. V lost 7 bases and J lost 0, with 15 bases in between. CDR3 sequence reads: CASTKEQGANYGYTF. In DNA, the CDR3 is TGTGCCAGCACGAAGGAGCAGGGCGCTAACTATGGCTACACCTTC.

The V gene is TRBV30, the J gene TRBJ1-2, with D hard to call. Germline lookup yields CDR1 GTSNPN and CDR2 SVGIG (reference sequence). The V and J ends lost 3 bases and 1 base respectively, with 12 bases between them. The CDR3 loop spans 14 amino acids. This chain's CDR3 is CAWRRPGGNYGYTF. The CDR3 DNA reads TGTGCCTGGAGGCGCCCGGGAGGTAACTATGGCTACACCTTC.

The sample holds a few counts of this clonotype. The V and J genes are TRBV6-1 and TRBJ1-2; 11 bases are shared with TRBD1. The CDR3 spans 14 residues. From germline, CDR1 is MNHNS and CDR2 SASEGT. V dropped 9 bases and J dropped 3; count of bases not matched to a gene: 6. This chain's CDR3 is CASSRTGGYYGYTF. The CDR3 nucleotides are TGTGCCAGTTCCCGGACAGGGGGCTACTATGGCTACACCTTC.